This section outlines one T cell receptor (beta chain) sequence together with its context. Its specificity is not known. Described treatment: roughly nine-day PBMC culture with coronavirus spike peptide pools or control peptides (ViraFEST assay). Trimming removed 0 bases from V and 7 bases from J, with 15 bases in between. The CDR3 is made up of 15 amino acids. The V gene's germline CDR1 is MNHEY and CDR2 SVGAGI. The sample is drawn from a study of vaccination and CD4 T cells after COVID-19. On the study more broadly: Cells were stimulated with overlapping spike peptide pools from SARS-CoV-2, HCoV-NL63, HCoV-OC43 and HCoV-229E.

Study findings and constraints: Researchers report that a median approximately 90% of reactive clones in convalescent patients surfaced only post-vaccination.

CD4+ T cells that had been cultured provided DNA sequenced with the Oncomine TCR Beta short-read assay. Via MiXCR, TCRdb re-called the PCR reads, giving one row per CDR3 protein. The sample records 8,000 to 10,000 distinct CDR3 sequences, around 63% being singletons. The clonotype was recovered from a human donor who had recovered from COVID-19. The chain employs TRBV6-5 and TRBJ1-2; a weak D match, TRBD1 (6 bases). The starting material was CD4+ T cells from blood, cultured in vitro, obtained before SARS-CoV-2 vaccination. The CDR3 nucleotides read TGTGCCAGCAGTTACTCCCCGGCGGGGGCGGGTGGCTACACCTTC. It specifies CASSYSPAGAGGYTF.